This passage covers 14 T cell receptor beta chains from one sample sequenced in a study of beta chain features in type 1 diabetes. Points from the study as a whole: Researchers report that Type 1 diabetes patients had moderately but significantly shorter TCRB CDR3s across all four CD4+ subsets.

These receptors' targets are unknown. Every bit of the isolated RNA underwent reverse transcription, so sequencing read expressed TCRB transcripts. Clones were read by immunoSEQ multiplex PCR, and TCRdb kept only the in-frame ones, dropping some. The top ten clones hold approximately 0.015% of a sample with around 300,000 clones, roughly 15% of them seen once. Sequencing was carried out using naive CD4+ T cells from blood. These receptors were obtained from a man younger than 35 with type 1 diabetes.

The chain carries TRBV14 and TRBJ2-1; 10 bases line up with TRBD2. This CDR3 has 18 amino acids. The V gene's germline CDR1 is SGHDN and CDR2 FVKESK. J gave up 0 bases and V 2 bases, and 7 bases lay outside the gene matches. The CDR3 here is CASSQPSGSGHSYNEQFF. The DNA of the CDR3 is TGTGCCAGCAGCCAACCTAGCGGGAGTGGCCACTCCTACAATGAGCAGTTCTTC.

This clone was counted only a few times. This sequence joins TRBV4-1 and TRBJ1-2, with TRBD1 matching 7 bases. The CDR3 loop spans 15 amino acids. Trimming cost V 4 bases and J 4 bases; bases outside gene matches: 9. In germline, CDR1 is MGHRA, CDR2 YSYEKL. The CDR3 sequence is CASSRGGGVGYGYTF. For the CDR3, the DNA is TGCGCCAGCAGCCGTGGAGGGGGCGTTGGCTATGGCTACACCTTC.

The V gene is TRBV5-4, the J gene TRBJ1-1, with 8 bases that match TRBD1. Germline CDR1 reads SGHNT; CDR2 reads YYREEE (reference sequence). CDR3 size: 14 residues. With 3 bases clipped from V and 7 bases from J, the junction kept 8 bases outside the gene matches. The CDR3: CASSSRTGTGEAFF. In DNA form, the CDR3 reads TGTGCCAGCAGCTCCCGGACAGGGACAGGTGAAGCTTTCTTT. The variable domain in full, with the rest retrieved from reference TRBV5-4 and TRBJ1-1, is ETGVTQSPTHLIKTRGQQVTLRCSSQSGHNTVSWYQQALGQGPQFIFQYYREEENGRGNFPPRFSGLQFPNYSSELNVNALELDDSALYLCASSSRTGTGEAFFGQGTRLTVV.

The CDR3 reads CSAAPRDEQYF. Here the CDR3 DNA reads TGCAGTGCTGCCCCGCGTGACGAGCAGTACTTC. The rearrangement joins TRBV20-1 to TRBJ2-7; D gene unclear. The CDR3 covers 11 residues. Trimming removed 5 bases from V and 5 bases from J, with 10 bases in between. In germline, CDR1 is DFQATT, CDR2 SNEGSKA (reference sequence).

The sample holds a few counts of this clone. CDR3 nucleotide sequence: TGTGCCTGGGTTGGACAGGGGCACACAGATACGCAGTATTTT. Amino acids: CAWVGQGHTDTQYF. The chain has TRBV30 and TRBJ2-3; 9 nucleotides match TRBD1. This CDR3 has 14 amino acids. The ends lost 5 bases at V and 2 bases at J; junction bases unmatched: 5. CDR1 is GTSNPN, CDR2 SVGIG, per germline (reference sequence).

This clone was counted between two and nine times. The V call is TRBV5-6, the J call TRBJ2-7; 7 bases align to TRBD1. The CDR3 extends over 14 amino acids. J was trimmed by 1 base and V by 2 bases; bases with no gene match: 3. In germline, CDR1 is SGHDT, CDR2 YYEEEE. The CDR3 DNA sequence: TGTGCCAGCAGCTTTCGCAGGGGGTCCTACGAGCAGTACTTC. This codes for CASSFRRGSYEQYF.

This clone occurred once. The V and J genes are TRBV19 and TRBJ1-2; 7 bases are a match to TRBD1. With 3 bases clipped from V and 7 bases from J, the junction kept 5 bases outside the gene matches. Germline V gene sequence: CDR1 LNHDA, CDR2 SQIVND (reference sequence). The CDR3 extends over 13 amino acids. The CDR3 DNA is TGTGCCAGTAGTATTCTGGGACAGTTTGGCTACACCTTC. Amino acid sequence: CASSILGQFGYTF. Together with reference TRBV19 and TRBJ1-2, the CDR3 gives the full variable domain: DGGITQSPKYLFRKEGQNVTLSCEQNLNHDAMYWYRQDPGQGLRLIYYSQIVNDFQKGDIAEGYSVSREKKESFPLTVTSAQKNPTAFYLCASSILGQFGYTFGSGTRLTVV.

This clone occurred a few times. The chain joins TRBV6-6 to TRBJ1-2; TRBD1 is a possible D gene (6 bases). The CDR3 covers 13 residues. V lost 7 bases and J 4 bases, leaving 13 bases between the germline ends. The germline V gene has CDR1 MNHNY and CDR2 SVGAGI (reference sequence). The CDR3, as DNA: TGTGCCAGCAACCGGGACATGGGCTATGGCTACACCTTC. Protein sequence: CASNRDMGYGYTF.

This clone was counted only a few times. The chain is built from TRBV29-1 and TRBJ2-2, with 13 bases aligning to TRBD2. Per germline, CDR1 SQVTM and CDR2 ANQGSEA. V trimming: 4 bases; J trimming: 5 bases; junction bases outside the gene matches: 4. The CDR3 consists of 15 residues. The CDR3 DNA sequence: TGCAGCGTTGCGAGACTAGCGGGAGGTACCGGGGAGCTGTTTTTT. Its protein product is CSVARLAGGTGELFF.

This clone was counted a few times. Here the CDR3 DNA reads TGTGCCAGCAGCGTCGCCACACAGGGCTATGAGCAGTTCTTC. Amino acid sequence: CASSVATQGYEQFF. The gene calls are TRBV6-1 and TRBJ2-1, with D perhaps matching TRBD1 (6 bases). The CDR3 runs to 14 residues. V was clipped by 6 bases and J by 8 bases, with 17 bases between them. Germline values: CDR1 MNHNS, CDR2 SASEGT.

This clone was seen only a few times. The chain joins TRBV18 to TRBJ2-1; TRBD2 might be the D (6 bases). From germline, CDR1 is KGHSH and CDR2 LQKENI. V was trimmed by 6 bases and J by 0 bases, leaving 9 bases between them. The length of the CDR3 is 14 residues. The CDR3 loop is CASSGGSSYNEQFF. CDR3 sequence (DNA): TGTGCCAGCTCTGGGGGGAGCTCCTACAATGAGCAGTTCTTC.

CDR3 nucleotide sequence: TGTGCCAGCAGCCGGGGACTAGCGGGAGTGGGATACTTC. Its protein is CASSRGLAGVGYF. The chain recombines TRBV14 with TRBJ2-5; 14 bases agree with TRBD2. The CDR3 runs 13 residues. Germline V gene data show CDR1 as SGHDN and CDR2 as FVKESK. V trimming: 4 bases; J trimming: 14 bases; junction bases outside the gene matches: 6. The complete variable domain, with remaining parts taken from reference TRBV14 and TRBJ2-5, reads EAGVTQFPSHSVIEKGQTVTLRCDPISGHDNLYWYRRVMGKEIKFLLHFVKESKQDESGMPNNRFLAERTGGTYSTLKVQPAELEDSGVYFCASSRGLAGVGYFGPGTRLLVL.

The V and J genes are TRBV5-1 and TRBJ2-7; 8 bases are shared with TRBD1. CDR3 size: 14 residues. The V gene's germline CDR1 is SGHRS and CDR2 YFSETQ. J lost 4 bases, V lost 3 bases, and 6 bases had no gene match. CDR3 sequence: CASSWGTGRYEQYF. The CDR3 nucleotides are TGCGCCAGCAGCTGGGGGACAGGAAGGTACGAGCAGTACTTC.

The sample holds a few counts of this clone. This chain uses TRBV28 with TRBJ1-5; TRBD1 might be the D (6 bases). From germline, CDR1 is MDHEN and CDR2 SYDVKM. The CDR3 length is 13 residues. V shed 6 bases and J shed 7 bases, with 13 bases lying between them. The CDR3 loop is CASRQGWSQPQHF. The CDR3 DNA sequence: TGTGCCAGCAGACAGGGTTGGAGCCAGCCCCAGCATTTT.